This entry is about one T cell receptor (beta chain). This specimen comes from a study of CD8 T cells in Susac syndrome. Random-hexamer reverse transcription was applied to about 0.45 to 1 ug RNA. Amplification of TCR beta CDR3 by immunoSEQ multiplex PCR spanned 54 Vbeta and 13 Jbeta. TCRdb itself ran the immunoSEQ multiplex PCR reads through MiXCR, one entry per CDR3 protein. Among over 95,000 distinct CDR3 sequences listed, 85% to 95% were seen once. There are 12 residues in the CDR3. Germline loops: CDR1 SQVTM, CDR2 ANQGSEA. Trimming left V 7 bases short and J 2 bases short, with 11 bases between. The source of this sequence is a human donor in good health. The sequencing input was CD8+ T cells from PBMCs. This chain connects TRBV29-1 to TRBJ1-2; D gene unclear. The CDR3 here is CSAPRGNYGYTF. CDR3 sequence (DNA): TGCAGCGCACCTAGAGGGAACTATGGCTACACCTTC.